This TCR beta chain was sequenced during a study of T cell responses to AZD1222 COVID-19 vaccine. Germline V CDR1 and CDR2: SEHNR, FQNEAQ (reference sequence). V was pared by 5 bases and J by 4 bases, with 12 bases between. The length of the CDR3 is 13 residues. Data came from immunoSEQ multiplex PCR; TCRdb stores just in-frame clones and leaves some out. The table shows roughly 200,000 clones, with 91% occurring only once. The rearrangement links TRBV7-9 to TRBJ2-7; TRBD2 is a possible D gene (6 bases). Sequenced here: peripheral blood, sampled 28 days after the second AZD1222 dose. The clonotype was recovered from an adult who received the AZD1222 COVID-19 vaccine. The CDR3 bases are TGTGCCAGCAGCCTCGGGACTCCTTACGAGCAGTACTTC. Amino acids: CASSLGTPYEQYF.